This note documents a single TCR beta chain sequence. Its antigen is not identified. The data were taken from a study of long-term antiretroviral therapy in people with HIV. The CDR3 length is 10 residues. Germline-derived CDR1 and CDR2 are WSHSY and SAAADI. V was clipped by 6 bases and J by 5 bases, with 2 bases between them. Researchers report immunoSEQ v3.0 was run at survey level. Method: immunoSEQ multiplex PCR; TCRdb's copy keeps in-frame clones and lacks some. The profile covers some 17,000 clones, with around 80% appearing a single time and 7% to 10% taken by the ten largest. Study outcomes and limitations: Pre-ART expanded TRB clones stayed dominant throughout, though often decreasing after ART.

The sequence was obtained from a man aged 18 to 30 with HIV. The sequencing here drew on unsorted PBMCs, taken 0.1 years after starting antiretroviral therapy. The chain uses TRBV10-2 and TRBJ2-1; D is unclear. The CDR3 nucleotides are TGCGCCAGCAGAGACAATGAGCAGTTCTTC. It translates to CASRDNEQFF.